Below, one T cell receptor beta chain is given with its context. The antigen remains undetermined. This sample was included in a study of a mutant IDH1 vaccine in newly diagnosed glioma. Described time point: week 5, during vaccination. What each vaccine dose contained was 300 ug of mutant IDH1 20-mer peptide, accompanied by topical imiquimod. The V gene's germline CDR1 is MDHEN and CDR2 SYDVKM. The CDR3 is made up of 13 amino acids. V lost 2 bases and J 1 base, leaving 5 bases between the germline ends. The repertoire was sequenced with immunoSEQ multiplex PCR; TCRdb's copy has only in-frame clones and lacks some. The table lists about 58,000 clones, around 80% of them singletons.

This specimen was PBMCs, taken from a glioma patient whose treatment included an IDH1 peptide vaccine. The receptor was derived from a woman between 50 and 59 years old with glioma. The chain carries TRBV28 and TRBJ1-1, with D unresolved. CDR3 nucleotides: TGTGCCAGCAGTTTAATAAGGAACACTGAAGCTTTCTTT. It is translated as CASSLIRNTEAFF.